This TCR beta chain was sequenced during a study of blood T cell repertoires in COVID-19. The method was immunoSEQ multiplex PCR; TCRdb's version includes in-frame clones alone and lacks a portion of them. The top ten clones hold roughly 4% of a sample with approximately 150,000 clones, 87% of them seen once. V lost 4 bases, J lost 7 bases, and 15 bases lay in between. This CDR3 spans 14 amino acids. Germline V gives CDR1 SGHKS, CDR2 YYEKEE (reference sequence). The sequence derives from a woman aged 35 to 49 who had been exposed to COVID-19. This chain links TRBV5-5 with TRBJ1-5, with D unresolved. The material sequenced was PBMCs or T cells enriched from blood (not recorded which). CDR3 DNA: TGTGCCAGCAGCGGGGAGGGAGGGCTCCAGCCCCAGCATTTT. It codes for CASSGEGGLQPQHF.